The present T cell receptor (beta chain) was sequenced within a study of identical twins. There are a few counts of this clonotype. Its target is not known. General observations from the study: Without tracking the same donors, conclusions rested on cross-sectional statistical analysis. Invariant T cells like MAIT and iNKT could partly confound the zero-insertion analyses. Sharing of beta out-of-frame sequences by twins showed a weaker excess. Out-of-frame alpha sequences shared by twins showed excess low generation probability.

The CDR3 totals 15 residues. Germline V lookup: CDR1 DFQATT, CDR2 SNEGSKA (reference sequence). V lost 6 bases, J lost 4 bases, and 19 bases lay in between. TCRdb reanalysed the 5' RACE reads using MiXCR and keeps one entry per CDR3 protein. The top ten hold about 0.52% of the sample, which has approximately 470,000 distinct CDR3 sequences, over 12% seen once. These records were also assigned to another study, of yellow fever vaccine responses in identical twins.

V usage is TRBV20-1 and J usage is TRBJ2-1; TRBD2 is a possible D gene (5 bases). Specimen: CD4+ T cells sorted from blood. The sequence was obtained from a woman aged 18-29 years in good health. CDR3 in DNA: TGCAGTGCGGGTGGGGAGACGCAAAATTACAATGAGCAGTTCTTC. Its protein product is CSAGGETQNYNEQFF.